The clone carrying this TCR beta chain has ten or more counts. The CDR3 has 15 amino acids. Per the germline V gene, CDR1 is MDHEN and CDR2 is SYDVKM. V lost 8 bases to trimming and J lost 7 bases; unmatched junction nucleotides: 16. The data belong to a study of human T cells and chemical hapten exposure. Whole-study context: How much TCR each sample yielded varied, mostly because pooled library volumes differed slightly.

For the library, individual cDNA molecules each received unique molecular identifiers. TCRdb reprocessed the RACE reads via MiXCR and lists one record per CDR3 protein. The top ten hold 4.5% to 6.5% of the sample, which has fewer than 50,000 distinct CDR3 sequences, about 4% seen once. Time point defined: healthy volunteer bleed at 6 weeks. Someone pulled total RNA out of unfractionated whole blood. This TCR was recovered from a human donor in good health. Some clones in this sample may be carry-over from other donors' samples. The sequenced material came from whole blood. The chain is built from TRBV28 and TRBJ2-7, with 8 bases lining up with TRBD2. CDR3 sequence reads: CASETSGLRGGEQYF. The CDR3 nucleotides are TGTGCCAGCGAAACTAGCGGCCTAAGAGGAGGAGAGCAGTACTTC.